This T cell receptor (beta chain) was captured in a study of beta chain features in type 1 diabetes. Study information: Cell yields, gender and age were similar in healthy donors and patients. General study results and limits: Within patients, naive, central memory and Treg TCRB repertoires seemed more similar than within healthy donors. Within each of all four CD4+ subsets, Type 1 diabetes patients had TCRB CDR3s that were moderately but significantly shorter.

A few counts support this clone. As yet, its antigen is unknown. Germline values: CDR1 KGHSH, CDR2 LQKENI. This CDR3 comprises 14 residues. V was trimmed by 0 bases and J by 8 bases, leaving 11 bases between them. What was sequenced were expressed TCRB transcripts, since all of the isolated RNA had been reverse transcribed. Sequenced by immunoSEQ multiplex PCR; TCRdb stores in-frame clones only, minus some. The table shows 150,000 to 190,000 clones, with about 8.1% occurring only once. This sequence joins TRBV18 and TRBJ2-1; D not certain. The sequence came from a man younger than 35 in good health. Sample: central memory CD4+ T cells from blood. The chain's CDR3 is CASSPPGEVYEQFF. Here the CDR3 DNA reads TGTGCCAGCTCACCACCAGGTGAGGTCTATGAGCAGTTCTTC.